Below, 14 T cell receptor beta chains from the same sample are listed, as sequenced in a study of spatial heterogeneity in lung cancer. Study-wide results and limits: Mutation tallies in tumors tracked expanded intratumoral alpha and beta TCR counts.

TCRdb independently ran MiXCR on the 5' RACE reads; one entry per CDR3 protein. Counted here are around 18,000 distinct CDR3 sequences, approximately 6.5% occurring once; the ten biggest clones make up more than 20%. Their recognized antigens are unknown. Time point noted: sample taken at primary tumor resection. The sequences come from lung tumor tissue, collected at surgery. These receptor sequences come from a female donor with early-stage non-small cell lung cancer.

This clonotype has ten or more counts. V usage is TRBV20-1 and J usage is TRBJ2-7; D is perhaps TRBD1 or TRBD2 (5 bases each). Trimming pared 3 bases from V and 7 bases from J, leaving 19 bases between. The germline V gene encodes CDR1 DFQATT and CDR2 SNEGSKA (reference sequence). CDR3 size: 14 residues. DNA of the CDR3: TGCAGTGCTAGTGCCCTGGGGGTGATAGAAGAGCAGTACTTC. Translation: CSASALGVIEEQYF.

The V and J genes are TRBV28 and TRBJ1-4; 7 positions agree with TRBD1. V was clipped by 2 bases and J by 7 bases; unmatched bases: 13. Germline CDR1 MDHEN, CDR2 SYDVKM. This CDR3 has 17 residues. CDR3 coding DNA: TGTGCCAGCAGTTTAGGCCCCGCAGGGGGGATAGGTGAAAAACTGTTTTTT. Translated: CASSLGPAGGIGEKLFF.

This clonotype was detected many times. J is TRBJ2-3 and V is TRBV20-1; 9 positions agree with TRBD2. The CDR3 is 15 amino acids. CDR1 is DFQATT, CDR2 SNEGSKA, per germline (reference sequence). V lost 6 bases to trimming and J lost 5 bases; unmatched junction nucleotides: 12. CDR3 bases: TGCAGTGCCATAAATCTAGCGGGGAACCAAGATACGCAGTATTTT. Amino acid sequence: CSAINLAGNQDTQYF.

This clonotype was found many times. The chain recombines TRBV5-1 with TRBJ2-7; D perhaps matches TRBD1 (5 bases). This CDR3 spans 12 amino acids. Germline CDR1 reads SGHRS; CDR2 reads YFSETQ. Trimming shortened V by 1 base and J by 6 bases, and 8 bases separated the two germline ends. CDR3 in DNA: TGCGCCAGCAGCTTGAAAGGGGTCGAGCAGTACTTC. Translating gives CASSLKGVEQYF.

This clonotype appeared many times. The chain carries TRBV14 and TRBJ2-7; D ambiguous. V was trimmed by 2 bases and J by 6 bases, leaving 11 bases between them. Germline V lookup: CDR1 SGHDN, CDR2 FVKESK. The CDR3 consists of 13 residues. The CDR3 nucleotides are TGTGCCAGCAGCCAACTCACCTACGCCGAGCAGTACTTC. Translated: CASSQLTYAEQYF.

The CDR3 DNA reads as TGTGCCAGCAGTTTATTCGGTGGGGAGACCCAGTACTTC. It translates to CASSLFGGETQYF. The V gene is TRBV28, the J gene TRBJ2-5; D unresolved. The germline CDR1 and CDR2 sequences are MDHEN and SYDVKM. Deletions cut 1 base from V and 5 bases from J, with 8 bases between. The CDR3 spans 13 residues.

This clonotype was seen at least ten times. This chain links TRBV9 with TRBJ2-1; D is unresolved. Germline loops: CDR1 SGDLS, CDR2 YYNGEE. Trimming pared 0 bases from V and 6 bases from J, leaving 7 bases between. CDR3 size: 13 residues. The chain's CDR3 is CASSVDLTNEQFF. The CDR3 DNA reads as TGTGCCAGCAGCGTAGACCTGACCAATGAGCAGTTCTTC. The full variable domain, its missing parts supplied by reference TRBV9 and TRBJ2-1, is DSGVTQTPKHLITATGQRVTLRCSPRSGDLSVYWYQQSLDQGLQFLIQYYNGEERAKGNILERFSAQQFPDLHSELNLSSLELGDSALYFCASSVDLTNEQFFGPGTRLTVL.

In this sample, this clonotype turned up many times. The chain uses TRBV11-1 and TRBJ2-1; 7 nucleotides line up with TRBD2. Trimming at V came to 4 bases and at J to 1 base, leaving 4 bases not matched to a gene. The CDR3 totals 15 residues. Germline CDR1 SGHAT, CDR2 FQDESV (reference sequence). The CDR3 DNA sequence: TGTGCCAGCAGCTCTGCGGGGGAATCCTACAATGAGCAGTTCTTC. Encoded protein: CASSSAGESYNEQFF.

This clonotype has at least ten counts. The chain employs TRBV12-3 or TRBV12-4 and TRBJ2-5; D gene uncertain. Trimming pared 3 bases from V and 5 bases from J, leaving 4 bases between. CDR3 length: 11 amino acids. This CDR3 reads CASSFSETQYF. The CDR3, as DNA: TGTGCCAGCAGTTTTTCGGAGACCCAGTACTTC.

There are many counts of this clonotype. The J gene is TRBJ2-7, the V gene TRBV4-3; TRBD1 matches at 10 bases. Trimming cost V 0 bases and J 6 bases; bases outside gene matches: 5. Germline V lookup: CDR1 LGHNA, CDR2 YSLEER. CDR3 length: 15 residues. The CDR3 nucleotides are TGCGCCAGCAGCCAAGATCCCGGGACAGGGGTCGAGCAGTACTTC. Its translation: CASSQDPGTGVEQYF.

Many counts were recorded for this clonotype. The rearrangement joins TRBV5-6 to TRBJ1-3, with D maybe TRBD1 (5 bases). Trimming stripped 3 bases from V and 2 bases from J, with 18 bases between. Germline loops: CDR1 SGHDT, CDR2 YYEEEE. This CDR3 has 17 amino acids. CDR3: CASSSIPRGGAGNTIYF. The CDR3 DNA is TGTGCCAGCAGCTCGATTCCCCGGGGCGGCGCTGGAAACACCATATATTTT. The whole variable domain, remainder taken from reference TRBV5-6 and TRBJ1-3, is DAGVTQSPTHLIKTRGQQVTLRCSPKSGHDTVSWYQQALGQGPQFIFQYYEEEERQRGNFPDRFSGHQFPNYSSELNVNALLLGDSALYLCASSSIPRGGAGNTIYFGEGSWLTVV.

This clonotype was recorded many times. The genes are TRBV27 and TRBJ1-6; the D gene is possibly TRBD1 (6 bases). This CDR3 is 15 amino acids long. In germline, CDR1 is MNHEY, CDR2 SMNVEV (reference sequence). V was trimmed by 6 bases and J by 10 bases, leaving 19 bases between them. The CDR3 sequence is CASSLTGQQASPLHF. CDR3 bases: TGTGCCAGCAGCTTAACGGGACAACAAGCCTCACCCCTCCACTTT.

The V and J genes are TRBV6-1 and TRBJ2-7, with TRBD1 matching over 7 bases. Germline V CDR1 and CDR2: MNHNS, SASEGT. Unmatched junction bases numbered 5, after V lost 6 bases and J lost 0 bases. There are 14 residues in the CDR3. This chain's CDR3 is CASRPRGSSYEQYF. The CDR3 nucleotides read TGTGCCAGCAGGCCCAGGGGGAGCTCCTACGAGCAGTACTTC.

This clonotype was recorded at least ten times. This chain connects TRBV5-1 to TRBJ2-1, with unresolved D. The CDR3 is 14 amino acids. V was trimmed by 0 bases and J by 7 bases, leaving 11 bases between them. CDR1 is SGHRS and CDR2 is YFSETQ in the germline V gene. CDR3 sequence reads: CASSLAEQPNEQFF. The DNA for the CDR3 is TGCGCCAGCAGCTTGGCCGAACAGCCTAATGAGCAGTTCTTC.